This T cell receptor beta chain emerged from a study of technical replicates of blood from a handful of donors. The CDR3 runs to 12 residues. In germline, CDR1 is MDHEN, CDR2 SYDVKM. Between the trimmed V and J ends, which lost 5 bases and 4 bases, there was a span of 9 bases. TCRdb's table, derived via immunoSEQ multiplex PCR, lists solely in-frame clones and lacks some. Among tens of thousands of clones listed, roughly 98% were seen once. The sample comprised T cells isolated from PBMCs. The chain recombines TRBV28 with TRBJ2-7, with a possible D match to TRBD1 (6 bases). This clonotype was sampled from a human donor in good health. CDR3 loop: CASSQGPYEQYF. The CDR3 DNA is TGTGCCAGCAGTCAGGGGCCTTACGAGCAGTACTTC.